This TCR beta chain is drawn from a study of CXCR3-negative and CXCR3-positive naive CD8 T cells. Study-wide background: Libraries each contributed about 1.5 +/- 0.3 million TRB reads, for about 135 million in total.

In preparing the TRB cDNA libraries, 5' RACE with UMI labels was used. TCRdb reprocessed the 5' RACE reads, with one entry per CDR3 protein and no DNA. The table gives about 150,000 distinct CDR3 sequences; the top ten clones make up nearly 0.5% of it. Triplicate sorts of some 300,000 cells per CD8+ subset. Study-level findings and limits: High diversity, comparable across both naive subsets, contrasted with much lower diversity in memory CD8+ cells. Expression of CXCR3 was partially reduced after cryopreservation, and fresh PBMCs were used in most assays. The TRB CDR3s that CXCR3-positive naive cells carried were more hydrophobic than those of CXCR3-negative naive cells.

For this clonotype: As yet, its antigen is unknown.

Germline loops: CDR1 SEHNR, CDR2 FQNEAQ (reference sequence). The CDR3 is 17 amino acids. The J gene is TRBJ2-5, the V gene TRBV7-9; TCRdb lists TRBD1, though no DNA is available to test this call. Specimen: naive CXCR3+ CD8+ T cells from blood. Subset described: CD45RO-CCR7+CD27+CD95- naive CD8+ T cells expressing CXCR3 (TNR3+). This TCR was recovered from a human donor in good health. Some clones in this sample may be carry-over from other donors' samples. The CDR3 protein is CASSYPAGTDNQETQYF.